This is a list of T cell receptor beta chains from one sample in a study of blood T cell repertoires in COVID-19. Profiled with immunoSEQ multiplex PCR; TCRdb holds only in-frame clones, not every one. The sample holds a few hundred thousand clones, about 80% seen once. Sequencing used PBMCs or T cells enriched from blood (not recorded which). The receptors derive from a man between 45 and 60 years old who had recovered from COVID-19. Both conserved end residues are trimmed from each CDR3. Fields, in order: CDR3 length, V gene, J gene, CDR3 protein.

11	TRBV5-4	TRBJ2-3	ASNRGTTDTQY
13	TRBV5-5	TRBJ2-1	ASSLERTDYNEQF
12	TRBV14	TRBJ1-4	ASSRTPVNEKLF
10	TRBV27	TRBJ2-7	ASADTEYEQY
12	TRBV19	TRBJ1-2	ASSILQGSYGYT
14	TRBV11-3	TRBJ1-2	ASSLVAGGGKNCYT
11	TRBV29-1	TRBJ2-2	SVDGSMSGELF
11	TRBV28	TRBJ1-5	ASRQIGNQPQH
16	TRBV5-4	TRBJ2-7	ASSLTLRRQPRWYEQY
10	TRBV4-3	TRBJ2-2	ASSQTIGELF
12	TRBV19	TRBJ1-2	ASSRGERTYGYT
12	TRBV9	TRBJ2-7	ASSVGTSSEEQY
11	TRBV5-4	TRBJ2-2	ASAGVGTGELF
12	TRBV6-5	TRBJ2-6	ASRPSSGANVLT
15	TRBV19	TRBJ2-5	ASSRTAAGGFGETQY
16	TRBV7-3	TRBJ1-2	ASSLNPVGAGGGYGYT
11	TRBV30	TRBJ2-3	AWSVLAADTQY
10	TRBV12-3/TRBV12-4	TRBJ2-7	ASSPSSYEQY